Listed here are 5 T cell receptor beta chains from one sample, sequenced in a study of T cell responses to AZD1222 COVID-19 vaccine. TCRdb's copy holds only in-frame clones and misses some; the assay was immunoSEQ multiplex PCR. The sample carries about 150,000 clones, around 92% recorded once. This specimen consisted of peripheral blood, obtained 28 days after the second AZD1222 dose. These receptors were collected from an adult who received the AZD1222 COVID-19 vaccine.

This clone was seen a handful of times. The V gene is TRBV6-5, the J gene TRBJ1-1; D remains unclear. Trimming cost V 5 bases and J 1 base, with 2 bases left between them. Per the germline V gene, CDR1 is MNHEY and CDR2 is SVGAGI. The CDR3 covers 11 residues. CDR3 DNA: TGTGCCAGCAGTAAGAACACTGAAGCTTTCTTT. This translates into CASSKNTEAFF.

This chain links TRBV12-5 with TRBJ2-2; D uncertain. The CDR3 sequence is 14 residues long. Trimming stripped 3 bases from V and 0 bases from J, with 5 bases between. Germline lookup yields CDR1 LGHNT and CDR2 FRNRAP. The CDR3 loop reads CASGLRPNTGELFF. The CDR3 DNA follows: TGTGCTAGTGGTTTACGACCGAACACCGGGGAGCTGTTTTTT.

The V and J genes are TRBV3-1 (or the pseudogene TRBV3-2) and TRBJ2-1, with D possibly matching TRBD1 (6 bases). The germline gives CDR1 LGHDT, CDR2 YNNKEL (reference sequence). CDR3 length equals 14 residues. The ends were cut back, 7 bases at V and 8 bases at J, with 18 bases in the middle. The CDR3 loop reads CASTQGVRGYEQFF. In DNA, the CDR3 is TGTGCCAGCACCCAGGGTGTCAGGGGCTATGAGCAGTTCTTC.

The genes are TRBV7-9 and TRBJ2-1, with TRBD2 matching over 7 bases. The CDR3 is made up of 17 amino acids. CDR1 SEHNR and CDR2 FQNEAQ come from the germline V gene (reference sequence). The V segment lost 1 base and the J segment 1 base; nucleotides outside the gene matches: 7. The CDR3 here is CASSLDPWRESYNEQFF. The CDR3, as DNA: TGTGCCAGCAGCTTAGATCCCTGGCGGGAGTCCTACAATGAGCAGTTCTTC. Full variable domain (outside the CDR3, taken from reference TRBV7-9 and TRBJ2-1): DTGVSQNPRHKITKRGQNVTFRCDPISEHNRLYWYRQTLGQGPEFLTYFQNEAQLEKSRLLSDRFSAERPKGSFSTLEIQRTEQGDSAMYLCASSLDPWRESYNEQFFGPGTRLTVL.

The rearrangement joins TRBV6-2 or TRBV6-3 to TRBJ2-2, with D possibly TRBD2 on 5 matching bases. Germline V lookup: CDR1 MNHEY, CDR2 SVGEGT. The CDR3 totals 16 residues. Between the trimmed V and J ends, which lost 7 bases and 0 bases, there was a span of 15 bases. This chain's CDR3 is CASTPGADSNTGELFF. CDR3 coding DNA: TGTGCCAGCACCCCCGGAGCGGACTCGAACACCGGGGAGCTGTTTTTT.